This passage covers 4 T cell receptor beta chains from one sample sequenced in a study of T-cell reconstitution after alpha-beta-depleted transplantation in children. Preparing the TCRbeta library involved the use of unique molecular identifiers. TCRdb used MiXCR to reprocess the PCR reads, holding one entry per CDR3 protein. The sample shows approximately 210,000 distinct CDR3 sequences, approximately 17% of them seen only once. This sample comprised PBMCs, mostly from graft donor cells, obtained 360 days after TCRalphabeta/CD19-depleted stem cell transplant. All receptors come from a male patient aged 2-10 years who had a stem cell transplant for acute lymphoblastic leukemia, so the T cells may come from the graft donor.

This clonotype was counted at least ten times. V usage is TRBV7-9 and J usage is TRBJ2-2; D not resolved. This CDR3 contains 14 residues. Germline values: CDR1 SEHNR, CDR2 FQNEAQ (reference sequence). V lost 5 bases, J lost 6 bases, and 13 bases lay in between. The chain's CDR3 is CASSTPFTAGELFF. For the CDR3, the DNA is TGTGCCAGCAGCACTCCCTTTACCGCCGGGGAGCTGTTTTTT. The complete variable domain, with remaining parts taken from reference TRBV7-9 and TRBJ2-2, reads DTGVSQNPRHKITKRGQNVTFRCDPISEHNRLYWYRQTLGQGPEFLTYFQNEAQLEKSRLLSDRFSAERPKGSFSTLEIQRTEQGDSAMYLCASSTPFTAGELFFGEGSRLTVL.

This clonotype was counted many times. This rearrangement joins TRBV7-9 to TRBJ2-1, with D possibly called TRBD1 or TRBD2 (5 bases each). There are 15 residues in the CDR3. Germline CDR1 reads SEHNR; CDR2 reads FQNEAQ (reference sequence). Trimming took 6 bases from V and 1 from J, leaving 13 bases between them. The chain's CDR3 is CASRGVTESYNEQFF. The CDR3 DNA sequence: TGTGCCAGCAGGGGGGTAACGGAATCCTACAATGAGCAGTTCTTC. Full variable domain (outside the CDR3, taken from reference TRBV7-9 and TRBJ2-1): DTGVSQNPRHKITKRGQNVTFRCDPISEHNRLYWYRQTLGQGPEFLTYFQNEAQLEKSRLLSDRFSAERPKGSFSTLEIQRTEQGDSAMYLCASRGVTESYNEQFFGPGTRLTVL.

This clonotype was seen only a few times. V is TRBV29-1 and J is TRBJ2-5; D unresolved. Germline V gene lookup returns CDR1 SQVTM and CDR2 ANQGSEA. This CDR3 has 12 residues. Between the trimmed V and J ends, which lost 4 bases and 5 bases, there was a span of 11 bases. Written as DNA, the CDR3 is TGCAGCGTTGCTAAGGCGGTGGAGACCCAGTACTTC. Amino acid sequence: CSVAKAVETQYF.

This clonotype was counted a few times. The chain employs TRBV29-1 and TRBJ2-7, with a tentative D call TRBD1 (6 bases). The CDR3 contains 14 residues. V was shortened by 7 bases and J by 5 bases, with 21 bases between the two germline ends. Germline loops: CDR1 SQVTM, CDR2 ANQGSEA. CDR3 nucleotide sequence: TGCAGCGGGGGCGAGCAGGGGTGGGAAGACGAGCAGTACTTC. Translating gives CSGGEQGWEDEQYF.